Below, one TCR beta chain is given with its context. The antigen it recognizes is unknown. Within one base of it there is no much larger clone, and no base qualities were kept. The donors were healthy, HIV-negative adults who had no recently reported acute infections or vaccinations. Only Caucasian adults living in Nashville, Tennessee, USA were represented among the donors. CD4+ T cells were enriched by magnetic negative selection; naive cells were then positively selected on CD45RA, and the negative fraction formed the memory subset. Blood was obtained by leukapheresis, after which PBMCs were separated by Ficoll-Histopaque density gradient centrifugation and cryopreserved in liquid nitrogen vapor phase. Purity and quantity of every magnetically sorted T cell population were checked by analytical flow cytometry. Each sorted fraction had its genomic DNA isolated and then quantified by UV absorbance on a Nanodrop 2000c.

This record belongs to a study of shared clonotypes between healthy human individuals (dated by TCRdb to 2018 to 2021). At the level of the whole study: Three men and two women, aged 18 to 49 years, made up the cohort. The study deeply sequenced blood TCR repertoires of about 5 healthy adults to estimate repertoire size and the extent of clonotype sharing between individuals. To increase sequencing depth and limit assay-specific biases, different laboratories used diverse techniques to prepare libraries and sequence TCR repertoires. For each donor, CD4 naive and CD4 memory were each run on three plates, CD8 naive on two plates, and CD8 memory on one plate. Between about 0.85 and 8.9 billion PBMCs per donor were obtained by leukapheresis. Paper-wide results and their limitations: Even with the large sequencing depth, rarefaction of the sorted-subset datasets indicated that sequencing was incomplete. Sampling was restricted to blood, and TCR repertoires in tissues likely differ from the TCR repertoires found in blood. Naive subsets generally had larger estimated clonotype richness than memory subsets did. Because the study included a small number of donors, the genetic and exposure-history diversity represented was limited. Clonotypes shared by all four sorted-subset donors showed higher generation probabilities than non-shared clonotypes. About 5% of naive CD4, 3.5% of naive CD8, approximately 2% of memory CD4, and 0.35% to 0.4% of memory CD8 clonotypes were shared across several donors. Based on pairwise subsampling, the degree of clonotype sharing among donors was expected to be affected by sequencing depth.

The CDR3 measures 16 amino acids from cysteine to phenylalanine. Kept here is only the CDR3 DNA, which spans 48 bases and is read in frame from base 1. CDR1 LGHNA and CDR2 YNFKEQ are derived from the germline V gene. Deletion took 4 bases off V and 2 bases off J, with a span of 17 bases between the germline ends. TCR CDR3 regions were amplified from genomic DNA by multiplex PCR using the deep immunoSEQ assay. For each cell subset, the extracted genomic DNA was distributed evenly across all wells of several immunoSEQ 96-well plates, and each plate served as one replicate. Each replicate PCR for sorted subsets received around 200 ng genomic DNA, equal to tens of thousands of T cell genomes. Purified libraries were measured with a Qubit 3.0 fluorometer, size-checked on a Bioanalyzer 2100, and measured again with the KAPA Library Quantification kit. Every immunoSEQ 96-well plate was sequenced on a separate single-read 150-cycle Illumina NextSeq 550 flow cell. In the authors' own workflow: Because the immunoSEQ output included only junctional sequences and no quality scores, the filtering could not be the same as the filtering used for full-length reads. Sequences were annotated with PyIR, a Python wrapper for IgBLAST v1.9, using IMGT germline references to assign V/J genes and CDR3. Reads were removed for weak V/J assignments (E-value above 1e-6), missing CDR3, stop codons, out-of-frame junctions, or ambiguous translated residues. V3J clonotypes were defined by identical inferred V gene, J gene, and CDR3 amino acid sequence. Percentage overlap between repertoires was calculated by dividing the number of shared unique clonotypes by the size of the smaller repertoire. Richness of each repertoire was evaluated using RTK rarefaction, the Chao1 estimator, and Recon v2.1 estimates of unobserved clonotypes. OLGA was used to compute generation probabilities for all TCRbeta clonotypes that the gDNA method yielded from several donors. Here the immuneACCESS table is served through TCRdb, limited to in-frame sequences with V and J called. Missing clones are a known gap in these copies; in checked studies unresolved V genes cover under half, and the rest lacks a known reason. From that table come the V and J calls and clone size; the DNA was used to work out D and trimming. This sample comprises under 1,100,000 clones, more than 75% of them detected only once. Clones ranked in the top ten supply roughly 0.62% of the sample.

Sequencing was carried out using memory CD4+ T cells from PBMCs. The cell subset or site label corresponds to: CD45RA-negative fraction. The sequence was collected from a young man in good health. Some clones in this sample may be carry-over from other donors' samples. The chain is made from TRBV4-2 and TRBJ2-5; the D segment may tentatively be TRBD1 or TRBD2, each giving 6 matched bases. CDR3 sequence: CASSPLRGQTQETQYF. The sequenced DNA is TGTGCCAGCAGCCCCCTCCGGGGGCAGACTCAAGAGACCCAGTACTTC.